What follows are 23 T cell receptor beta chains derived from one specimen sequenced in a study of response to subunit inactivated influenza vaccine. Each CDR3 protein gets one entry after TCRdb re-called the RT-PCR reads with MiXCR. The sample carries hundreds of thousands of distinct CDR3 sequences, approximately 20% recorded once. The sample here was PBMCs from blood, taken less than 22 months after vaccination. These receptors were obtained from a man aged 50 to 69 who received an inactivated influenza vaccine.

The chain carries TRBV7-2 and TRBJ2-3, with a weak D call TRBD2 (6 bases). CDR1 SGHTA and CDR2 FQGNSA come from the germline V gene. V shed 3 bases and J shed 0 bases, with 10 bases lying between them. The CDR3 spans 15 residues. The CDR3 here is CASSLGLPSTDTQYF. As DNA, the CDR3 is TGTGCCAGCAGCTTGGGACTCCCTAGCACAGATACGCAGTATTTT. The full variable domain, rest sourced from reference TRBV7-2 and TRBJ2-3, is GAGVSQSPSNKVTEKGKDVELRCDPISGHTALYWYRQSLGQGLEFLIYFQGNSAPDKSGLPSDRFSAERTGGSVSTLTIQRTQQEDSAVYLCASSLGLPSTDTQYFGPGTRLTVL.

The DNA of the CDR3 is TGCAGTGCTAGATCCCATCCGGGACAGCACTCTGGAAACACCATATATTTT. Residues: CSARSHPGQHSGNTIYF. This chain joins TRBV20-1 and TRBJ1-3; 7 nucleotides align to TRBD1. The CDR3 covers 17 residues. The junction had 10 bases not matched to a gene; V was cut back by 2 bases and J by 0 bases. The germline V gene has CDR1 DFQATT and CDR2 SNEGSKA (reference sequence).

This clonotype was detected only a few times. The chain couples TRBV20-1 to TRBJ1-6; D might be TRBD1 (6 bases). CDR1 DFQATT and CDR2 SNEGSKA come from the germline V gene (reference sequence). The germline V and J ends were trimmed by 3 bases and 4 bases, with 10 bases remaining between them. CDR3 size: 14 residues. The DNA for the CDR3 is TGCAGTGCTAGGCCAGGGGCATATAATTCACCCCTCCACTTT. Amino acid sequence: CSARPGAYNSPLHF.

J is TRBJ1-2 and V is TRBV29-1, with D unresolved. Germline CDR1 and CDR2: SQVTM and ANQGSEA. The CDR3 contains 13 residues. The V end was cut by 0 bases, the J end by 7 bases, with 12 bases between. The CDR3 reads CSVEDRSDGGYTF. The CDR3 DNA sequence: TGCAGCGTTGAAGATCGCTCCGACGGTGGCTACACCTTC. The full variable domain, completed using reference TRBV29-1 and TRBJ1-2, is SAVISQKPSRDICQRGTSLTIQCQVDSQVTMMFWYRQQPGQSLTLIATANQGSEATYESGFVIDKFPISRPNLTFSTLTVSNMSPEDSSIYLCSVEDRSDGGYTFGSGTRLTVV.

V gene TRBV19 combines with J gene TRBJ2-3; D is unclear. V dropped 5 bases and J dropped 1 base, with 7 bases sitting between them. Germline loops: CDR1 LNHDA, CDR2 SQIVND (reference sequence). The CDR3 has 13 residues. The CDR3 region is CASSLGRTDTQYF. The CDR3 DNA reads TGTGCCAGTAGTTTAGGGCGCACAGATACGCAGTATTTT.

In DNA form, the CDR3 reads TGTGCCAGCAGCGGACGCCGGGACGATCCTTCTGGCTACACCTTC. Its protein product is CASSGRRDDPSGYTF. The J gene is TRBJ1-2, the V gene TRBV9, with D tentatively TRBD1 (5 bases). The CDR3 has 15 amino acids. Germline values: CDR1 SGDLS, CDR2 YYNGEE. V gave up 3 bases and J gave up 7 bases, with 19 bases separating them.

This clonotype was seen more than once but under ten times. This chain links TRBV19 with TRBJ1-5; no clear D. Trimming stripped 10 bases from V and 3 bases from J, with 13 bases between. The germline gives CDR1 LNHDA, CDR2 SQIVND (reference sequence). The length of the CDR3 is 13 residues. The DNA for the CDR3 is TGTGCCATCCAGGACGGACTCAATCAGCCCCAGCATTTT. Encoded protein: CAIQDGLNQPQHF.

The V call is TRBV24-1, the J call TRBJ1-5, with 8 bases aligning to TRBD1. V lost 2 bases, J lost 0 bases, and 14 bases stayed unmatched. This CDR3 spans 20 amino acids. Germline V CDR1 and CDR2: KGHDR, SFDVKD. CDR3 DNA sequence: TGTGCCACCAGTGATTGGGACAGGACACTTCTGACTTATAGCAATCAGCCCCAGCATTTT. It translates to CATSDWDRTLLTYSNQPQHF.

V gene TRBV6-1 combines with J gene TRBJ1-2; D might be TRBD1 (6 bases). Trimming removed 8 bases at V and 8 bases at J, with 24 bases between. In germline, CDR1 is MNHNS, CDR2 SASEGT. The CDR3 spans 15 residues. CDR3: CASLERPGASGGYTF. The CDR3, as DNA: TGTGCCAGCCTCGAACGGCCAGGGGCCTCCGGGGGCTACACCTTC.

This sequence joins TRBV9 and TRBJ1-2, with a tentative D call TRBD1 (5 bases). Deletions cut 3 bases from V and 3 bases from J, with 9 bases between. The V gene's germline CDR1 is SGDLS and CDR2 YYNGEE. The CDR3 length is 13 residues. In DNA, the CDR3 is TGTGCCAGCAGCGCACAGGATCACTATGGCTACACCTTC. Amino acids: CASSAQDHYGYTF.

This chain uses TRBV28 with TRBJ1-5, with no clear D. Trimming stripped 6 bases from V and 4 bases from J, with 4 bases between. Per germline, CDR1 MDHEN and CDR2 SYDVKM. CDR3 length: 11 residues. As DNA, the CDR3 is TGTGCCAGCAGGGGGAATCAGCCCCAGCATTTT. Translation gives CASRGNQPQHF.

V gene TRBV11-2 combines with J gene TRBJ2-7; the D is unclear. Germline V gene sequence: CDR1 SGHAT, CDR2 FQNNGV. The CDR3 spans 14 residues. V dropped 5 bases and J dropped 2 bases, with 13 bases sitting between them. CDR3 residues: CASSPRTVAYEQYF. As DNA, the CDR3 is TGTGCCAGCAGCCCAAGGACGGTGGCCTACGAGCAGTACTTC.

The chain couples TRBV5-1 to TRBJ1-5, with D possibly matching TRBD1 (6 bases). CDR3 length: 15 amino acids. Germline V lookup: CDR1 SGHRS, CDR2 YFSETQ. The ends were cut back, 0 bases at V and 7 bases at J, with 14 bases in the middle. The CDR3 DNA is TGCGCCAGCAGCTTGGCCTCAGGGGCTGGGCAGCCCCAGCATTTT. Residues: CASSLASGAGQPQHF.

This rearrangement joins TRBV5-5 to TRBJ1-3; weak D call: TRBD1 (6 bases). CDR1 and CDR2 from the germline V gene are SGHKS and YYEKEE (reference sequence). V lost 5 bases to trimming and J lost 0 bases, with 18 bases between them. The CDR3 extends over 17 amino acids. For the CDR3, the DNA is TGTGCCAGCAGTCCCGGTGGGGGGGGCCGCTCTGGAAACACCATATATTTT. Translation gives CASSPGGGGRSGNTIYF. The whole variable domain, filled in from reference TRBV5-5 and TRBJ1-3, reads DAGVTQSPTHLIKTRGQQVTLRCSPISGHKSVSWYQQVLGQGPQFIFQYYEKEERGRGNFPDRFSARQFPNYSSELNVNALLLGDSALYLCASSPGGGGRSGNTIYFGEGSWLTVV.

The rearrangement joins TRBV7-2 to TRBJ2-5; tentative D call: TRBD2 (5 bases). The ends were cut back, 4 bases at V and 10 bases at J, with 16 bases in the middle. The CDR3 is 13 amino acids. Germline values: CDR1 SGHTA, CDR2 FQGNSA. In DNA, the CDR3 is TGTGCCAGCAGCTCCGACTCACATGGGAGCCAGTACTTC. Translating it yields CASSSDSHGSQYF.

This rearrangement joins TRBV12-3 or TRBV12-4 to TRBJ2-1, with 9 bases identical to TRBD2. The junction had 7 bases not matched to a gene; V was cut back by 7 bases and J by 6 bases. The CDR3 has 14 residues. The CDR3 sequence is CASIFGLARNEQFF. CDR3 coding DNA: TGTGCCAGCATTTTTGGACTAGCGCGCAATGAGCAGTTCTTC.

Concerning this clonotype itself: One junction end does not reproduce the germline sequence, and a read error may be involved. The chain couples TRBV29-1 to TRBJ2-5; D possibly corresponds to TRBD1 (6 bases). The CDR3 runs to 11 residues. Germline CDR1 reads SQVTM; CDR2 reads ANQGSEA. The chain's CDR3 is CSVGRGEIQYF. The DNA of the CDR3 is TGCAGCGTGGGCAGGGGAGAGATCCAGTACTTC.

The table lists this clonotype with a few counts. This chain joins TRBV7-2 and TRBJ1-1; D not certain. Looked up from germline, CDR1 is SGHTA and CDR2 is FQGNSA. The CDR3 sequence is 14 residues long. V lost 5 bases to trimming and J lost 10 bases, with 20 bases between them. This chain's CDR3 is CASSPQTFERGAFF. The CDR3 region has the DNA TGTGCCAGCAGCCCGCAGACTTTCGAACGGGGAGCTTTCTTT.

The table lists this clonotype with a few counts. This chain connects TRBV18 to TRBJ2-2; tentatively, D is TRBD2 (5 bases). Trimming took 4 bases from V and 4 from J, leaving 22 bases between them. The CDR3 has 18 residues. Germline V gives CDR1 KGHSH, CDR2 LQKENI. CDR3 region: CASSHPLTPSSGTGELFF. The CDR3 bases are TGTGCCAGCTCACATCCCTTGACTCCCTCAAGCGGCACCGGGGAGCTGTTTTTT.

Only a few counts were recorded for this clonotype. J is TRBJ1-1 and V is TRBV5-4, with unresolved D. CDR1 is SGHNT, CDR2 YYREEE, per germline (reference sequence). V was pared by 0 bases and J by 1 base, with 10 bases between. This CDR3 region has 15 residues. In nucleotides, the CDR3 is TGTGCCAGCAGCTTGGCCCTCGGATCGAACACTGAAGCTTTCTTT. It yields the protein CASSLALGSNTEAFF. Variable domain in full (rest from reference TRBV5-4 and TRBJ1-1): ETGVTQSPTHLIKTRGQQVTLRCSSQSGHNTVSWYQQALGQGPQFIFQYYREEENGRGNFPPRFSGLQFPNYSSELNVNALELDDSALYLCASSLALGSNTEAFFGQGTRLTVV.

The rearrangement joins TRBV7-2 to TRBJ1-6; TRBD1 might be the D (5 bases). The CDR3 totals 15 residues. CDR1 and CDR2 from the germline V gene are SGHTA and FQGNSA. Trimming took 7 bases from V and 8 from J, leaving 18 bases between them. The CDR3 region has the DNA TGTGCCAGCACCTTCAGGGACCCCGGCTATTCACCCCTCCACTTT. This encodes CASTFRDPGYSPLHF. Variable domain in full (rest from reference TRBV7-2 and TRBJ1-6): GAGVSQSPSNKVTEKGKDVELRCDPISGHTALYWYRQSLGQGLEFLIYFQGNSAPDKSGLPSDRFSAERTGGSVSTLTIQRTQQEDSAVYLCASTFRDPGYSPLHFGNGTRLTVT.

The CDR3 coding sequence is TGCGCCAGCAGCTCGGAGGTGAACACCGGGGAGCTGTTTTTT. Its translation is CASSSEVNTGELFF. The rearrangement uses TRBV5-1 and TRBJ2-2, with a possible D match to TRBD2 (5 bases). Germline assignment: CDR1 SGHRS and CDR2 YFSETQ. The CDR3 consists of 14 residues. Trimming stripped 3 bases from V and 1 base from J, with 7 bases between.

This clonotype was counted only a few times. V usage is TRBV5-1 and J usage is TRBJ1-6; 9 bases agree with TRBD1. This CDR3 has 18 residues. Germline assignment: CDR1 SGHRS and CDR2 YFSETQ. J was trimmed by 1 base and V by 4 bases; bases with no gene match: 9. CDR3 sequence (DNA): TGCGCCAGCAGCACCACAACCGGGACAGGGTCCTATAATTCACCCCTCCACTTT. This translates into CASSTTTGTGSYNSPLHF. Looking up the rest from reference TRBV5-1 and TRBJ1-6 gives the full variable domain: KAGVTQTPRYLIKTRGQQVTLSCSPISGHRSVSWYQQTPGQGLQFLFEYFSETQRNKGNFPGRFSGRQFSNSRSEMNVSTLELGDSALYLCASSTTTGTGSYNSPLHFGNGTRLTVT.